This TCR beta chain was profiled in a study of beta chain features in type 1 diabetes. Regarding the study as a whole: For patients, the naive, central memory and Treg TCRB repertoires appeared more alike than for healthy donors. Researchers cautioned that cDNA sequencing could over-represent cells with high TCR expression. All four CD4+ subsets from Type 1 diabetes patients carried moderately but significantly shorter TCRB CDR3s. HLA influence on TCRB rearrangement stayed unresolved here.

Notes on this clone: What it recognizes is unknown.

Every bit of the isolated RNA underwent reverse transcription, so sequencing read expressed TCRB transcripts. The data were produced by immunoSEQ multiplex PCR, yet TCRdb's version contains in-frame clones alone and is incomplete. The repertoire holds around 300,000 clones, with about 15% as singletons. Based on CD45RO/CCR7/CD25/CD127/CD95/CD27, CD4+ regulatory, stem cell-like memory, naive and central memory cells were sorted. Germline loops: CDR1 WNHNN, CDR2 SYGVQD (reference sequence). This CDR3 is 15 amino acids long. The V and J ends lost 0 bases and 4 bases respectively, with 10 bases between them.

The receptor was isolated from a man aged 18-30 years with type 1 diabetes. Sequencing was performed on naive CD4+ T cells from blood. The chain carries TRBV10-1 and TRBJ2-1, with a weak D call TRBD1 (5 bases). In DNA, the CDR3 is TGCGCCAGCAGTGAGTCAAGACAGAGTTACAATGAGCAGTTCTTC. Translated: CASSESRQSYNEQFF.